The 22 T cell receptor beta chains listed next were all sequenced from one sample in a study of radiation and T cells in renal cell carcinoma. This sample's time point: blood 4 weeks post-SBRT, at nephrectomy. Treatment of the sample: 15 Gy SBRT to primary tumor, nephrectomy 4 weeks later. Measured with immunoSEQ multiplex PCR; TCRdb has only the in-frame clones, and not every one. The sample shows approximately 31,000 clones, 81% of them seen only once. Sample: blood, taken from a patient whose treatment included radiotherapy and nephrectomy. The receptors here all came from a man between 60 and 70 years old with renal cell carcinoma.

V usage is TRBV14 and J usage is TRBJ2-2, with TRBD2 matching 12 bases. Trimming cost V 2 bases and J 4 bases; bases outside gene matches: 2. The CDR3 loop spans 16 amino acids. Germline lookup yields CDR1 SGHDN and CDR2 FVKESK. CDR3: CASSQSSGRGTGELFF. The CDR3 nucleotides are TGTGCCAGCAGCCAATCTAGCGGGAGGGGCACCGGGGAGCTGTTTTTT.

Details on this clone: This CDR3 is also generated by other DNA sequences in the sample. The chain employs TRBV5-1 and TRBJ1-5, with a weak D call TRBD1 (5 bases). Between the trimmed V and J ends, which lost 1 base and 2 bases, there was a span of 7 bases. Germline CDR1 and CDR2: SGHRS and YFSETQ. This CDR3 has 14 residues. The CDR3 sequence is CASSLLGGNQPQHF. For the CDR3, the DNA is TGCGCCAGCAGCTTGCTGGGGGGCAATCAGCCCCAGCATTTT.

The chain uses TRBV29-1 and TRBJ2-5; D is uncertain. V gave up 7 bases and J gave up 5 bases, with 17 bases separating them. This CDR3 is 13 amino acids long. Germline-derived CDR1 and CDR2 are SQVTM and ANQGSEA. The CDR3 DNA reads TGCAGCGCAACCCTGACTGTCCCCGAGACCCAGTACTTC. Translated: CSATLTVPETQYF.

CDR3 sequence (DNA): TGTGCCAGCAGTTACCGGGGGGGCCCCGGGGAGCTGTTTTTT. Translation: CASSYRGGPGELFF. The chain joins TRBV6-5 to TRBJ2-2; TRBD2 matches at 8 bases. Germline lookup yields CDR1 MNHEY and CDR2 SVGAGI. V was clipped by 2 bases and J by 6 bases; unmatched bases: 2. The CDR3 covers 14 residues.

This sequence joins TRBV7-9 and TRBJ1-4, with unresolved D. This CDR3 region has 16 residues. Germline CDR1 and CDR2: SEHNR and FQNEAQ (reference sequence). The V and J ends lost 5 bases and 7 bases respectively, with 20 bases between them. The CDR3, as DNA: TGTGCCAGCAGCCGAGATGACACACCAGGCGGTGAAAAACTGTTTTTT. This sequence encodes CASSRDDTPGGEKLFF.

This clone was detected only a few times. V gene TRBV27 combines with J gene TRBJ2-1; 11 positions match TRBD2. This CDR3 is built from 15 residues. Losses at the gene ends were 6 bases for V and 7 bases for J; bases not matched to a gene: 8. CDR1 is MNHEY and CDR2 is SMNVEV in the germline V gene (reference sequence). The CDR3 bases are TGTGCCAGCAGCCGTTGGACTAGCGGGTCAAATGAGCAGTTCTTC. Translated, it gives CASSRWTSGSNEQFF.

This clone was seen only once. V gene TRBV18 combines with J gene TRBJ2-7; unclear D gene. In germline, CDR1 is KGHSH, CDR2 LQKENI. V dropped 8 bases and J dropped 2 bases, with 16 bases sitting between them. CDR3 size: 14 residues. The CDR3 loop reads CASQRHPGPYEQYF. The CDR3 DNA follows: TGTGCCAGCCAAAGACACCCCGGGCCCTACGAGCAGTACTTC.

The rearrangement joins TRBV5-4 to TRBJ2-7, with D perhaps given as TRBD1 or TRBD2 (7 bases each). Trimming shortened V by 5 bases and J by 3 bases, and 15 bases separated the two germline ends. Looked up from germline, CDR1 is SGHNT and CDR2 is YYREEE (reference sequence). The length of the CDR3 is 14 residues. The CDR3 loop is CASRIAGGDYEQYF. The CDR3 DNA follows: TGTGCCAGCAGAATTGCAGGGGGGGACTACGAGCAGTACTTC.

The CDR3 DNA sequence: TGTGCCAGCAGCGTAGATCGGGGGGAGCAGTACTTC. Translating gives CASSVDRGEQYF. The chain combines TRBV9 with TRBJ2-7, with D possibly TRBD2 on 6 matching bases. CDR3 size: 12 residues. Trimming stripped 0 bases from V and 7 bases from J, with 8 bases between. Germline V gene lookup returns CDR1 SGDLS and CDR2 YYNGEE.

The chain recombines TRBV7-8 with TRBJ1-5; 9 nucleotides agree with TRBD1. V dropped 1 base and J dropped 0; count of bases not matched to a gene: 16. Looked up from germline, CDR1 is SGHVS and CDR2 is FQNEAQ. The CDR3 length is 21 residues. The CDR3 protein is CASSLVQQGALDTRSNQPQHF. CDR3 in DNA: TGTGCCAGCAGCTTAGTCCAACAGGGGGCCCTTGACACCCGTAGCAATCAGCCCCAGCATTTT.

This chain connects TRBV6-4 to TRBJ1-5; D may be TRBD1 (6 bases). The CDR3 has 14 residues. Germline lookup yields CDR1 MRHNA and CDR2 SNTAGT. Trimming took off 6 bases at V and 2 bases at J, with 11 bases between the two ends. This CDR3 reads CASSEGGGNQPQHF. The CDR3 DNA reads as TGTGCCAGCAGCGAGGGGGGAGGCAATCAGCCCCAGCATTTT.

The rearrangement joins TRBV18 to TRBJ2-7; 12 nucleotides align to TRBD1. V shed 1 base, J shed 7 bases, and the junction held 8 bases outside the gene matches. The V gene's germline CDR1 is KGHSH and CDR2 LQKENI. This CDR3 is 16 amino acids long. In nucleotides, the CDR3 is TGTGCCAGCTCACCACTCCCGGGACAGGGGGCCTTAGAGCAGTACTTC. Residues: CASSPLPGQGALEQYF.

This clone was seen only once. The chain links TRBV30 to TRBJ2-3; 7 bases are shared with TRBD2. J gave up 3 bases and V 4 bases, and 7 bases lay outside the gene matches. Germline loops: CDR1 GTSNPN, CDR2 SVGIG (reference sequence). The CDR3 is 14 amino acids. CDR3 in DNA: TGTGCCTGGACCCAGGGAGGGAGGACAGATACGCAGTATTTT. This translates into CAWTQGGRTDTQYF.

The chain combines TRBV5-1 with TRBJ1-1; possibly TRBD1 for D (6 bases). V was shortened by 3 bases and J by 1 base, with 13 bases between the two germline ends. Looked up from germline, CDR1 is SGHRS and CDR2 is YFSETQ. This CDR3 contains 15 residues. The CDR3 here is CASSSGGGGNTEAFF. The CDR3 DNA follows: TGCGCCAGCAGCTCCGGAGGGGGTGGGAACACTGAAGCTTTCTTT.

The V call is TRBV2, the J call TRBJ2-1; 7 bases fit TRBD2. The V gene end was trimmed by 8 bases and the J gene end by 8 bases; junction bases not matched to a gene: 18. CDR3 length equals 16 residues. Germline V lookup: CDR1 SNHLY, CDR2 FYNNEI. The CDR3: CASLKLAGPPRDEQFF. In DNA form, the CDR3 reads TGTGCCAGCCTAAAATTAGCGGGTCCCCCTCGGGATGAGCAGTTCTTC.

CDR3 bases: TGTGCCAGCATCCACGGGGGACAGGGCCTCTACAATGAGCAGTTCTTC. This codes for CASIHGGQGLYNEQFF. The V call is TRBV6-6, the J call TRBJ2-1; 9 nucleotides align to TRBD1. V lost 7 bases, J lost 3 bases, and 10 bases stayed unmatched. The CDR3 sequence is 16 residues long. Germline CDR1 is MNHNY and CDR2 is SVGAGI (reference sequence).

The rearrangement uses TRBV11-3 and TRBJ2-1, with a possible D match to TRBD2 (6 bases). Germline lookup yields CDR1 SGHNT and CDR2 YENEEA. The CDR3 contains 15 residues. Between the trimmed V and J ends, which lost 2 bases and 4 bases, there was a span of 12 bases. The CDR3: CASSLSGSVYNEQFF. In DNA form, the CDR3 reads TGTGCCAGCAGCTTATCCGGGAGCGTTTACAATGAGCAGTTCTTC.

The V gene is TRBV5-1, the J gene TRBJ2-2; D uncertain. Germline V lookup: CDR1 SGHRS, CDR2 YFSETQ. V was cut by 7 bases and J by 6 bases, with 13 bases left in between. The CDR3 is 13 residues long. The CDR3 reads CASQTTHPGELFF. In DNA form, the CDR3 reads TGCGCCAGCCAAACGACCCATCCCGGGGAGCTGTTTTTT.

The chain carries TRBV18 and TRBJ1-5; unclear D gene. Deletions cut 0 bases from V and 3 bases from J, with 9 bases between. The CDR3 runs 15 residues. CDR1 and CDR2 from the germline V gene are KGHSH and LQKENI. CDR3 sequence reads: CASSPPSGNNQPQHF. The CDR3 DNA follows: TGTGCCAGCTCACCACCGTCGGGGAACAATCAGCCCCAGCATTTT. Combining the CDR3 with reference TRBV18 and TRBJ1-5 gives the whole variable domain NAGVMQNPRHLVRRRGQEARLRCSPMKGHSHVYWYRQLPEEGLKFMVYLQKENIIDESGMPKERFSAEFPKEGPSILRIQQVVRGDSAAYFCASSPPSGNNQPQHFGDGTRLSIL.

The CDR3 DNA is TGCGCCAGCAGCTCCCAGGGACTAGCGGGAGGCGTCGCCGGGGAGCTGTTTTTT. The encoded protein is CASSSQGLAGGVAGELFF. The J gene is TRBJ2-2, the V gene TRBV5-1, with 15 nucleotides matching TRBD2. Germline V gives CDR1 SGHRS, CDR2 YFSETQ. V dropped 3 bases and J dropped 6; count of bases not matched to a gene: 9. CDR3 size: 18 residues.

The V call is TRBV19, the J call TRBJ2-3; D is possibly TRBD2 (6 bases). The CDR3 extends over 14 amino acids. Germline V lookup: CDR1 LNHDA, CDR2 SQIVND (reference sequence). V was cut by 7 bases and J by 2 bases, with 13 bases left in between. In nucleotides, the CDR3 is TGTGCCAGTAAGTCCCAGCGGGCCACAGATACGCAGTATTTT. The encoded protein is CASKSQRATDTQYF.

V and J are TRBV2 and TRBJ1-2; D unclear. Trimming shortened V by 6 bases and J by 6 bases, and 11 bases separated the two germline ends. Germline lookup yields CDR1 SNHLY and CDR2 FYNNEI. There are 12 residues in the CDR3. The CDR3 DNA follows: TGTGCCAGCAGCCTCCGTCTGCATGGCTACACCTTC. It is translated as CASSLRLHGYTF.